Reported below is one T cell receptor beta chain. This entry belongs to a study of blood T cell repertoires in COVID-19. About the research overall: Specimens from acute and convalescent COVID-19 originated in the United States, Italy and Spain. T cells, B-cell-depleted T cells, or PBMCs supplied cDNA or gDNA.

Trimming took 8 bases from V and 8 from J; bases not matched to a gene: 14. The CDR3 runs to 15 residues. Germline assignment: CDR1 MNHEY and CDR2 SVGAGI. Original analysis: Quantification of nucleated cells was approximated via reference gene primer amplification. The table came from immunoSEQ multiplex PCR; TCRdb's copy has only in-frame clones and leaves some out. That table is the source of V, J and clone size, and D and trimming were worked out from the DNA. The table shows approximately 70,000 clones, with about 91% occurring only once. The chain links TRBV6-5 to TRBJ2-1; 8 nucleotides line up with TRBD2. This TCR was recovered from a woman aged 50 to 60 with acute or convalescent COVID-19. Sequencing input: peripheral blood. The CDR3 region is CASPGTSFSDDEQFF. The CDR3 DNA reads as TGTGCCAGCCCCGGGACTAGTTTTTCGGACGATGAGCAGTTCTTC.